The clone carrying this T cell receptor (beta chain) was seen ten or more times. Its antigen is undetermined. RNA transcripts yielded amplified TCR beta CDR3 regions. The first-round RT-PCR employed HTBI primers together with the Qiagen OneStep RT-PCR kit. A multiplex PCR was then performed as the second round. TCRdb called the multiplex PCR reads again in MiXCR, with one record for every CDR3 protein. The repertoire holds about 400,000 distinct CDR3 sequences, with 15% to 17% as singletons. The data originate from a study of Graves' ophthalmopathy and Graves' hyperthyroidism. Patients in the hyperthyroidism group, adults aged 18 to 65, were newly diagnosed, under 2 months' duration. The diagnostic workup employed clinical symptoms, serum thyroxine, TRAb, thyroid ultrasound and orbital computed tomography. Whole-study findings and limits: Ophthalmopathy was separated from stable hyperthyroidism by a 13-signature model with 87.88% sensitivity and just under 84% specificity.

Sequenced: peripheral blood. This receptor was identified in a woman younger than 30 with stable Graves' hyperthyroidism.

CDR3 amino acids: CASGLARGMLYGYTF. The CDR3 coding sequence is TGTGCTAGTGGTTTAGCCAGGGGAATGCTCTATGGCTACACCTTC. The chain has TRBV12-5 and TRBJ1-2, with a tentative D call TRBD1 (6 bases). The germline V and J ends were trimmed by 3 bases and 4 bases, with 15 bases remaining between them. This CDR3 spans 15 amino acids. In germline, CDR1 is LGHNT, CDR2 FRNRAP.